Below are 22 T cell receptor beta chains sequenced from a single sample in a study of cytomegalovirus exposure and HLA in healthy donors. PCR amplification relied on 60 Vbeta primers (plus 13 Jbeta primers). The assay was immunoSEQ multiplex PCR, and TCRdb's table has in-frame clones only and misses some. Here the sample table reports 30,000 to 35,000 clones. Material: PBMCs. These receptor sequences come from a man aged 40-50 years in good health and CMV-seronegative.

V gene TRBV30 combines with J gene TRBJ1-2; D call uncertain. Germline CDR1 reads GTSNPN; CDR2 reads SVGIG (reference sequence). CDR3 length: 14 amino acids. Trimming removed 2 bases at V and 3 bases at J, with 13 bases between. CDR3 sequence reads: CAWSHPSRDYGYTF. The CDR3 nucleotides read TGTGCCTGGAGTCACCCGAGCCGGGACTATGGCTACACCTTC.

The chain carries TRBV2 and TRBJ1-5, with TRBD1 matching 9 bases. Losses at the gene ends were 6 bases for V and 9 bases for J; bases not matched to a gene: 6. From germline, CDR1 is SNHLY and CDR2 FYNNEI. CDR3 size: 13 residues. DNA of the CDR3: TGTGCCAGCAGCCGGGACAGGGTAGGGCCCCAGCATTTT. Protein: CASSRDRVGPQHF. The variable domain in full, completed from reference TRBV2 and TRBJ1-5, reads EPEVTQTPSHQVTQMGQEVILRCVPISNHLYFYWYRQILGQKVEFLVSFYNNEISEKSEIFDDQFSVERPDGSNFTLKIRSTKLEDSAMYFCASSRDRVGPQHFGDGTRLSIL.

The chain uses TRBV4-2 and TRBJ2-7; 9 bases line up with TRBD1. The germline gives CDR1 LGHNA, CDR2 YNFKEQ. Trimming at V came to 1 base and at J to 7 bases, leaving 5 bases not matched to a gene. The CDR3 loop spans 14 amino acids. CDR3 in amino acids: CASSQVRQGGEQYF. CDR3 sequence (DNA): TGTGCCAGCAGCCAAGTTAGACAGGGGGGGGAGCAGTACTTC.

V usage is TRBV9 and J usage is TRBJ2-7, with TRBD1 matching over 11 bases. The CDR3 is made up of 14 amino acids. V was pared by 3 bases and J by 4 bases, with 3 bases of the junction left unmatched. Germline V lookup: CDR1 SGDLS, CDR2 YYNGEE. The CDR3 DNA reads TGTGCCAGCAGCGCCTGGGACAGGGGGTACGAGCAGTACTTC. Its protein product is CASSAWDRGYEQYF.

This rearrangement joins TRBV5-4 to TRBJ1-1; possibly TRBD1 for D (5 bases). CDR1 and CDR2 from the germline V gene are SGHNT and YYREEE (reference sequence). V gave up 2 bases and J gave up 1 base, with 12 bases separating them. This CDR3 is 15 amino acids long. The CDR3 nucleotides are TGTGCCAGCAGCTTCGAAAGGGGAAGGAACACTGAAGCTTTCTTT. This gives the protein CASSFERGRNTEAFF.

This chain uses TRBV6-4 with TRBJ1-5, with D tentatively TRBD1 (5 bases). Germline V lookup: CDR1 MRHNA, CDR2 SNTAGT. The V end was cut by 6 bases, the J end by 4 bases, with 10 bases between. CDR3 length: 13 residues. CDR3 coding DNA: TGTGCCAGCAGCGAGACAGATAATCAGCCCCAGCATTTT. As protein: CASSETDNQPQHF.

The chain carries TRBV29-1 and TRBJ2-7; TRBD2 matches 12 bases. This CDR3 region has 14 residues. Losses at the gene ends were 7 bases for V and 0 bases for J; bases not matched to a gene: 4. Germline CDR1 and CDR2: SQVTM and ANQGSEA. The CDR3, as DNA: TGCAGCGCGCAGACTAGCGGGGGCTCCTACGAGCAGTACTTC. Its translation: CSAQTSGGSYEQYF.

The chain is built from TRBV5-1 and TRBJ2-1; tentative D call: TRBD1 (5 bases). This CDR3 is 17 amino acids long. V was trimmed by 0 bases and J by 5 bases, leaving 18 bases between them. In germline, CDR1 is SGHRS, CDR2 YFSETQ. CDR3 region: CASSLGLQGLYHNEQFF. The CDR3 DNA reads as TGCGCCAGCAGCTTGGGTTTGCAGGGATTATATCACAATGAGCAGTTCTTC. Complete variable domain (other parts from reference TRBV5-1 and TRBJ2-1): KAGVTQTPRYLIKTRGQQVTLSCSPISGHRSVSWYQQTPGQGLQFLFEYFSETQRNKGNFPGRFSGRQFSNSRSEMNVSTLELGDSALYLCASSLGLQGLYHNEQFFGPGTRLTVL.

This chain uses TRBV29-1 with TRBJ1-3, with TRBD1 matching over 7 bases. Unmatched junction bases numbered 9, after V lost 4 bases and J lost 0 bases. Germline V lookup: CDR1 SQVTM, CDR2 ANQGSEA. The CDR3 loop spans 16 amino acids. The CDR3 DNA is TGCAGCGTTGGCTCGGACAGGCGTACCTCTGGAAACACCATATATTTT. Translated: CSVGSDRRTSGNTIYF.

Considering frequency, this clone is medium-sized. The chain employs TRBV10-3 and TRBJ1-3; 9 positions match TRBD1. This CDR3 spans 15 amino acids. CDR1 is ENHRY, CDR2 SYGVKD, per germline. With V trimmed by 6 bases and J by 8 bases, 11 bases remained unmatched. The CDR3 sequence: CAISLGQGGGDTIYF. The CDR3 bases are TGTGCCATCAGCCTGGGACAGGGTGGGGGTGACACCATATATTTT.

The chain couples TRBV7-9 to TRBJ2-7, with TRBD2 matching 8 bases. Germline V CDR1 and CDR2: SEHNR, FQNEAQ (reference sequence). With 3 bases clipped from V and 0 bases from J, the junction kept 4 bases outside the gene matches. The CDR3 is 15 residues long. The CDR3: CASSFSGLGSYEQYF. CDR3 in DNA: TGTGCCAGCAGCTTCTCGGGACTAGGCTCCTACGAGCAGTACTTC.

The chain couples TRBV7-9 to TRBJ2-3; D might be TRBD2 (5 bases). V was cut by 5 bases and J by 1 base, with 10 bases left in between. In germline, CDR1 is SEHNR, CDR2 FQNEAQ (reference sequence). The CDR3 runs 14 residues. CDR3 in amino acids: CASSRGSGTDTQYF. The DNA for the CDR3 is TGTGCCAGCAGCCGAGGGTCGGGCACAGATACGCAGTATTTT.

V is TRBV7-8 and J is TRBJ1-1; D remains ambiguous. The germline gives CDR1 SGHVS, CDR2 FQNEAQ. This CDR3 is 15 amino acids long. V was cut by 5 bases and J by 0 bases, with 13 bases left in between. The CDR3 nucleotides are TGTGCCAGCAGCCCGACCGGGAACATGAACACTGAAGCTTTCTTT. Translating it yields CASSPTGNMNTEAFF.

This rearrangement joins TRBV6-4 to TRBJ1-1; D gene ambiguous. The germline V gene has CDR1 MRHNA and CDR2 SNTAGT. V was shortened by 3 bases and J by 4 bases, with 9 bases between the two germline ends. The length of the CDR3 is 13 residues. The CDR3 coding sequence is TGTGCCAGCAGTGAGATTGGAGGCACTGAAGCTTTCTTT. Protein: CASSEIGGTEAFF.

This chain connects TRBV5-6 to TRBJ2-1, with 8 bases identical to TRBD2. Germline V gives CDR1 SGHDT, CDR2 YYEEEE. The CDR3 spans 15 residues. V lost 5 bases and J lost 0; bases outside the gene matches: 4. The CDR3 spells CASRPLAGSYNEQFF. DNA for the CDR3: TGTGCCAGCAGACCGCTAGCGGGCTCCTACAATGAGCAGTTCTTC. The full variable domain, completed using reference TRBV5-6 and TRBJ2-1, is DAGVTQSPTHLIKTRGQQVTLRCSPKSGHDTVSWYQQALGQGPQFIFQYYEEEERQRGNFPDRFSGHQFPNYSSELNVNALLLGDSALYLCASRPLAGSYNEQFFGPGTRLTVL.

J is TRBJ2-7 and V is TRBV27, with 7 nucleotides matching TRBD1. Germline CDR1 reads MNHEY; CDR2 reads SMNVEV (reference sequence). The V gene end was trimmed by 3 bases and the J gene end by 2 bases; junction bases not matched to a gene: 7. The CDR3 spans 15 residues. CDR3 DNA sequence: TGTGCCAGCAGTTTTTACCCCGACAGGGCCTACGAGCAGTACTTC. Translation: CASSFYPDRAYEQYF.

This chain uses TRBV11-3 with TRBJ1-4, with D possibly being TRBD1 (5 bases). V was trimmed by 5 bases and J by 2 bases, leaving 12 bases between them. CDR3 size: 15 residues. CDR1 is SGHNT, CDR2 YENEEA, per germline. DNA for the CDR3: TGTGCCAGCAGCCTATCCGGGGGGACTAATGAAAAACTGTTTTTT. It codes for CASSLSGGTNEKLFF.

The CDR3 bases are TGTGCCAGCAGCTCAAGCGGGAAAGCCCCCGGGGAGCTGTTTTTT. It yields the protein CASSSSGKAPGELFF. The J gene is TRBJ2-2, the V gene TRBV6-6; 7 nucleotides agree with TRBD2. Per germline, CDR1 MNHNY and CDR2 SVGAGI (reference sequence). The CDR3 covers 15 residues. J was trimmed by 6 bases and V by 6 bases; bases with no gene match: 10.

J is TRBJ1-3 and V is TRBV5-6, with 9 nucleotides matching TRBD1. After removal of 2 bases from V and 8 bases from J, the junction contained 8 bases not matched to a gene. The CDR3 is 15 amino acids. Germline V gives CDR1 SGHDT, CDR2 YYEEEE. Here the CDR3 DNA reads TGTGCCAGCAGCTTTTGGGACAGGGCTAGATACACCATATATTTT. It translates to CASSFWDRARYTIYF.

J is TRBJ2-5 and V is TRBV18; 9 positions agree with TRBD2. V was clipped by 2 bases and J by 1 base; unmatched bases: 2. The CDR3 runs to 15 residues. Germline loops: CDR1 KGHSH, CDR2 LQKENI. CDR3 residues: CASSPALAGQETQYF. The CDR3 DNA is TGTGCCAGCTCACCAGCACTAGCGGGCCAAGAGACCCAGTACTTC.

The chain has TRBV6-5 and TRBJ2-7, with a possible D match to TRBD2 (6 bases). Germline V CDR1 and CDR2: MNHEY, SVGAGI. V lost 5 bases and J lost 2, with 13 bases in between. The CDR3 is 14 amino acids. The CDR3, as DNA: TGTGCCAGCAGTCTAACGACTAGGGCCTACGAGCAGTACTTC. Translated, it gives CASSLTTRAYEQYF.

The J gene is TRBJ2-7, the V gene TRBV5-1; 7 bases map to TRBD1. This CDR3 is 17 amino acids long. Germline CDR1 SGHRS, CDR2 YFSETQ. Germline trimming cut 0 bases from V and 6 bases from J; bases unmatched to any gene: 15. This CDR3 is CASSLAEGARFAGEQYF. CDR3 DNA: TGCGCCAGCAGCTTGGCCGAGGGGGCGCGTTTCGCAGGCGAGCAGTACTTC.